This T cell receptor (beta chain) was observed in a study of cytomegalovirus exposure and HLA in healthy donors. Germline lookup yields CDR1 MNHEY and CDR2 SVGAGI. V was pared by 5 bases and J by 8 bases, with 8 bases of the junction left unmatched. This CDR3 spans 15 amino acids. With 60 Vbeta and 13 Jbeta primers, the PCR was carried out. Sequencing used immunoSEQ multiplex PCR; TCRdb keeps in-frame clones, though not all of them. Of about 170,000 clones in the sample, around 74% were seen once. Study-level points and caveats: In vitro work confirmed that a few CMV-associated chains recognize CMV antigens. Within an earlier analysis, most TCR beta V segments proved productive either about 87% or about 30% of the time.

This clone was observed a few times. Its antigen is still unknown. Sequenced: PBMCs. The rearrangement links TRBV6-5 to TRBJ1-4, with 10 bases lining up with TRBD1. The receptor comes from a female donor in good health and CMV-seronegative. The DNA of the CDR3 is TGTGCCAGCAGTATCTTGGGGACAGGGGTGGAAAAACTGTTTTTT. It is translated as CASSILGTGVEKLFF.